The clone carrying this TCR beta chain was observed a few times. Following RNA extraction, reverse transcription yielded cDNA that acted as the sequencing template. Sequencing used immunoSEQ multiplex PCR; TCRdb keeps in-frame clones, though not all of them. The sample consists of 190,000 or so clones, 50% to 60% of them appearing once. The sample comes from a study of CD8+ T cells in alopecia areata. The treatment: oral pan-JAK inhibitor, 5-10 mg twice daily. CDR3 length equals 13 residues. Germline V CDR1 and CDR2: SQVTM, ANQGSEA. V lost 3 bases and J lost 3, with 8 bases in between. The sequence derives from a human donor with alopecia areata. The specimen was CD4+ T cells sorted from blood, collected at week 4, from a patient treated with tofacitinib. This sequence joins TRBV29-1 and TRBJ2-2, with D unresolved. The CDR3 DNA is TGCAGCGTTGACAGATCAGACACCGGGGAGCTGTTTTTT. Protein sequence: CSVDRSDTGELFF.